The clone carrying this TCR beta chain was counted between two and nine times. V trimming: 6 bases; J trimming: 0 bases; junction bases outside the gene matches: 7. The CDR3 length is 18 residues. Germline values: CDR1 SGHDN, CDR2 FVKESK. This record belongs to a study of blood T cell repertoires in COVID-19. The overall study: T cells, B-cell-depleted T cells, or PBMCs provided the cDNA or gDNA that served as material.

Using immunoSEQ multiplex PCR, the repertoire was profiled, and TCRdb retains in-frame clones only, with some absent. Of about 94,000 clones in the sample, around 84% were seen once. The chain is built from TRBV14 and TRBJ2-3; 15 bases agree with TRBD2. Input material: peripheral blood. The TCR originated in a woman in her fifties or sixties in a cohort sampled during active or convalescent COVID-19. The CDR3 DNA sequence: TGTGCCAGCAGTCGCGGACTAGCGGGGGGGCGGAGCACAGATACGCAGTATTTT. Translation gives CASSRGLAGGRSTDTQYF.